This passage covers 29 T cell receptor beta chains from one sample sequenced in a study of OX40 agonist ivuxolimab in advanced cancers. Only in-frame clones appear in the TCRdb table, and some are missing; sequencing was by immunoSEQ multiplex PCR. The table lists around 41,000 clones, around 81% of them singletons, with about 2.5% in the top ten. The sequencing here drew on CD4+ or CD8+ T cells sorted from blood, taken in a trial of the OX40 agonist ivuxolimab. The source is an adult with an advanced solid tumor such as melanoma, head and neck, liver or kidney cancer.

This clone was detected only a few times. The chain uses TRBV5-4 and TRBJ1-1; 12 bases fit TRBD1. Germline V gene lookup returns CDR1 SGHNT and CDR2 YYREEE (reference sequence). The CDR3 has 14 amino acids. Trimming cost V 3 bases and J 4 bases; bases outside gene matches: 1. The CDR3 spells CASSWDRGLTEAFF. Here the CDR3 DNA reads TGTGCCAGCAGCTGGGACAGGGGGCTCACTGAAGCTTTCTTT.

The chain uses TRBV14 and TRBJ1-2; D gene ambiguous. The CDR3 has 17 residues. Trimming removed 1 base from V and 0 bases from J, with 15 bases in between. Germline CDR1 reads SGHDN; CDR2 reads FVKESK. The CDR3 loop reads CASSQAVGPSANYGYTF. The CDR3 coding sequence is TGTGCCAGCAGCCAAGCAGTCGGACCCTCAGCTAACTATGGCTACACCTTC. Filled out from reference TRBV14 and TRBJ1-2, the complete variable domain reads EAGVTQFPSHSVIEKGQTVTLRCDPISGHDNLYWYRRVMGKEIKFLLHFVKESKQDESGMPNNRFLAERTGGTYSTLKVQPAELEDSGVYFCASSQAVGPSANYGYTFGSGTRLTVV.

In regard to this clone: An end of the junction does not agree with germline; a read error may underlie this. V usage is TRBV7-7 and J usage is TRBJ2-5; the match to TRBD1 covers 10 bases. This CDR3 is 15 amino acids long. Germline V gene sequence: CDR1 SSHAT, CDR2 FNYEAQ (reference sequence). DNA of the CDR3: TGTGCTAGCAGCCCTCGGACAGGGGGGGGAGAGACCCAGTACTTC. Translation gives CASSPRTGGGETQYF.

The rearrangement uses TRBV9 and TRBJ2-7; the D gene could be TRBD1 or TRBD2 (5 bases each). CDR1 SGDLS and CDR2 YYNGEE come from the germline V gene. This CDR3 comprises 14 residues. V lost 0 bases and J lost 3, with 10 bases in between. This CDR3 reads CASSVGFGGYEQYF. The CDR3 region has the DNA TGTGCCAGCAGCGTAGGGTTTGGGGGCTACGAGCAGTACTTC.

Here the CDR3 DNA reads TGTGCCAGCATGATTGGCGGGAGGAACAATGAGCAGTTCTTC. Its translation: CASMIGGRNNEQFF. V usage is TRBV28 and J usage is TRBJ2-1; 8 bases line up with TRBD2. The germline gives CDR1 MDHEN, CDR2 SYDVKM. The CDR3 runs 14 residues. Trimming cost V 7 bases and J 5 bases; bases outside gene matches: 7.

The gene calls are TRBV29-1 and TRBJ2-1, with TRBD1 as a possible D gene (6 bases). Trimming pared 7 bases from V and 7 bases from J, leaving 8 bases between. Looked up from germline, CDR1 is SQVTM and CDR2 is ANQGSEA. There are 10 residues in the CDR3. CDR3 loop: CSGQVNEQFF. DNA of the CDR3: TGCAGCGGACAGGTTAATGAGCAGTTCTTC.

J is TRBJ2-3 and V is TRBV4-3; D gene uncertain. Germline CDR1 reads LGHNA; CDR2 reads YSLEER. The V gene lost 2 bases and the J gene lost 4 bases, with 22 bases spanning the gap. The CDR3 totals 18 residues. CDR3 nucleotide sequence: TGCGCCAGCAGCCAATTTCACGGTCTGGGTAATAGGCCAGATACGCAGTATTTT. This translates into CASSQFHGLGNRPDTQYF.

The chain combines TRBV30 with TRBJ1-1; D gene unclear. V was cut by 3 bases and J by 2 bases, with 7 bases left in between. The V gene's germline CDR1 is GTSNPN and CDR2 SVGIG (reference sequence). The CDR3 is 12 amino acids. The DNA of the CDR3 is TGTGCCTGGAGGACCGACAACACTGAAGCTTTCTTT. Translated, it gives CAWRTDNTEAFF.

J is TRBJ1-1 and V is TRBV5-1; perhaps TRBD1 as D (6 bases). The CDR3 loop spans 15 amino acids. The V and J ends lost 4 bases and 0 bases respectively, with 13 bases between them. Germline V gene sequence: CDR1 SGHRS, CDR2 YFSETQ. The CDR3 DNA reads as TGCGCCAGCAGCCTCTCCGGGACAATGAACACTGAAGCTTTCTTT. Translating it yields CASSLSGTMNTEAFF.

The chain is built from TRBV11-3 and TRBJ2-1, with D perhaps matching TRBD2 (5 bases). Germline V gene data show CDR1 as SGHNT and CDR2 as YENEEA. V lost 3 bases, J lost 9 bases, and 12 bases lay in between. CDR3 length equals 13 residues. The CDR3 nucleotides read TGTGCCAGCAGCTTTAGAGGGAATCGTGAGCAGTTCTTC. Its translation is CASSFRGNREQFF. Drawing the rest from reference TRBV11-3 and TRBJ2-1, the complete variable domain is EAGVVQSPRYKIIEKKQPVAFWCNPISGHNTLYWYLQNLGQGPELLIRYENEEAVDDSQLPKDRFSAERLKGVDSTLKIQPAELGDSAVYLCASSFRGNREQFFGPGTRLTVL.

This clone was detected once. The chain couples TRBV21-1 to TRBJ1-1; the table's D call of TRBD1 was not tested on the DNA. TRBV21-1 is assigned pseudogene status. The CDR3 is made up of 19 amino acids. CDR3 loop: CASSKGVFMAGGVGTEAFF. The CDR3 nucleotides are TGTGCCAGCAGCAAAGGGGTATTTATGGCAGGGGGAGTGGGAACTGAAGCTTTCTTT.

V usage is TRBV7-6 and J usage is TRBJ2-1; D may be TRBD2 (7 bases). V lost 5 bases to trimming and J lost 12 bases, with 14 bases between them. The CDR3 is 12 residues long. Germline V CDR1 and CDR2: SGHVS, FNYEAQ. The CDR3 DNA reads as TGTGCCAGCAGCACACAGGGAGGGGGGCAGTTCTTC. Translated, it gives CASSTQGGGQFF.

The chain employs TRBV5-1 and TRBJ2-1, with 7 positions matching TRBD2. Looked up from germline, CDR1 is SGHRS and CDR2 is YFSETQ. V was clipped by 5 bases and J by 3 bases; unmatched bases: 11. The CDR3 runs 16 residues. The CDR3 DNA is TGCGCCAGCAGAGGCGGGAGCCCCCACCTCTACAATGAGCAGTTCTTC. Translating gives CASRGGSPHLYNEQFF.

This chain joins TRBV5-4 and TRBJ2-5; D may be TRBD1 (5 bases). Germline V CDR1 and CDR2: SGHNT, YYREEE (reference sequence). V was pared by 4 bases and J by 0 bases, with 22 bases between. The CDR3 covers 18 residues. The CDR3 is CASSAILPGHLYQETQYF. The CDR3 DNA reads TGTGCCAGCAGCGCCATACTTCCTGGACACCTATACCAAGAGACCCAGTACTTC.

The chain is built from TRBV18 and TRBJ1-2; maybe TRBD1 (5 bases). The CDR3 extends over 12 amino acids. V lost 3 bases to trimming and J lost 6 bases, with 8 bases between them. Germline lookup yields CDR1 KGHSH and CDR2 LQKENI. CDR3 DNA sequence: TGTGCCAGCTCACCTAGGGGCGATGGCTACACCTTC. Protein sequence: CASSPRGDGYTF.

This clone has just a few counts. The chain carries TRBV6-1 and TRBJ1-1, with a tentative D call TRBD1 (5 bases). This CDR3 has 14 residues. CDR1 and CDR2 (germline): MNHNS, SASEGT. Between the trimmed V and J ends, which lost 3 bases and 1 base, there was a span of 9 bases. The CDR3: CASSEWDGNTEAFF. The CDR3 bases are TGTGCCAGCAGTGAGTGGGACGGGAACACTGAAGCTTTCTTT.

CDR3 protein: CASSDGDGELFF. The CDR3 bases are TGCGCCAGCAGTGATGGGGACGGGGAGCTGTTTTTT. The rearrangement uses TRBV10-1 and TRBJ2-2; D is uncertain. There are 12 residues in the CDR3. Trimming shortened V by 3 bases and J by 7 bases, and 6 bases separated the two germline ends. CDR1 is WNHNN and CDR2 is SYGVQD in the germline V gene (reference sequence).

J is TRBJ1-2 and V is TRBV7-9; weak D call: TRBD1 (5 bases). The germline gives CDR1 SEHNR, CDR2 FQNEAQ (reference sequence). CDR3 length equals 14 residues. Trimming removed 2 bases from V and 0 bases from J, with 7 bases in between. This CDR3 is CASSLQGTNYGYTF. In DNA form, the CDR3 reads TGTGCCAGCAGCTTACAGGGAACTAACTATGGCTACACCTTC.

The CDR3 bases are TGTGCCAGCAGCCGCCCCGGGACAGTTGGTCGACCCGGGGAGCTGTTTTTT. Residues: CASSRPGTVGRPGELFF. The chain employs TRBV7-2 and TRBJ2-2; 7 nucleotides agree with TRBD1. CDR3 length: 17 amino acids. V shed 5 bases and J 6 bases; nucleotides not matched to a gene: 15. Germline CDR1 reads SGHTA; CDR2 reads FQGNSA.

The chain couples TRBV27 to TRBJ2-5, with 7 bases matching TRBD2. The end of the DNA is better explained by TRBJ2-7, so the J call may be wrong. Germline V gene data show CDR1 as MNHEY and CDR2 as SMNVEV (reference sequence). The CDR3 consists of 11 residues. CDR3 residues: CKGGRGYEQYF. CDR3 bases: TGTAAGGGCGGGAGAGGCTACGAGCAGTACTTC.

The V and J genes are TRBV6-1 and TRBJ1-2; D ambiguous. From germline, CDR1 is MNHNS and CDR2 SASEGT. This CDR3 contains 13 residues. Trimming left V 3 bases short and J 0 bases short, with 5 bases between. The CDR3 nucleotides read TGTGCCAGCAGTGATCGGGCTAACTATGGCTACACCTTC. Protein sequence: CASSDRANYGYTF.

CDR3 in amino acids: CAWSLELGNQPQHF. The CDR3 DNA sequence: TGTGCCTGGAGTTTGGAATTGGGCAATCAGCCCCAGCATTTT. The chain employs TRBV30 and TRBJ1-5; no definite D call. This CDR3 is built from 14 residues. Germline-derived CDR1 and CDR2 are GTSNPN and SVGIG (reference sequence). V lost 2 bases and J lost 2, with 10 bases in between.

The chain is built from TRBV7-3 and TRBJ2-3; 11 bases fit TRBD2. CDR1 is SGHTA and CDR2 is FQGTGA in the germline V gene. V was clipped by 5 bases and J by 0 bases; unmatched bases: 10. The CDR3 has 18 amino acids. DNA of the CDR3: TGTGCCAGCAGCCTTCGGGGGACTAGCGGAACTAGCACAGATACGCAGTATTTT. Translating it yields CASSLRGTSGTSTDTQYF. Supplemented by reference TRBV7-3 and TRBJ2-3, the full variable domain reads GAGVSQTPSNKVTEKGKYVELRCDPISGHTALYWYRQSLGQGPEFLIYFQGTGAADDSGLPNDRFFAVRPEGSVSTLKIQRTERGDSAVYLCASSLRGTSGTSTDTQYFGPGTRLTVL.

This clone was recorded a few times. The V call is TRBV9, the J call TRBJ1-1, with TRBD1 identical over 8 bases. The ends lost 4 bases at V and 5 bases at J; junction bases unmatched: 7. The germline gives CDR1 SGDLS, CDR2 YYNGEE. This CDR3 has 14 amino acids. CDR3 nucleotides: TGTGCCAGCAGCATCACAGGGGGAGGGACTGAAGCTTTCTTT. It specifies CASSITGGGTEAFF.

V is TRBV7-9 and J is TRBJ1-1; D remains unclear. This CDR3 is 16 amino acids long. Germline V gene data show CDR1 as SEHNR and CDR2 as FQNEAQ (reference sequence). The V end was cut by 4 bases, the J end by 5 bases, with 20 bases between. The CDR3: CASSSTQFNLRTEAFF. The CDR3 nucleotides are TGTGCCAGCAGCTCCACCCAGTTTAATTTGAGAACTGAAGCTTTCTTT.

V is TRBV20-1 and J is TRBJ2-7; the match to TRBD2 covers 7 bases. The length of the CDR3 is 11 residues. The V gene end was trimmed by 6 bases and the J gene end by 5 bases; junction bases not matched to a gene: 4. Germline V gives CDR1 DFQATT, CDR2 SNEGSKA (reference sequence). In nucleotides, the CDR3 is TGCAGTGCCGAAGCGGGGAACGAGCAGTACTTC. As protein: CSAEAGNEQYF.

V usage is TRBV28 and J usage is TRBJ1-5; D is ambiguous. Germline CDR1 MDHEN, CDR2 SYDVKM. The CDR3 extends over 12 amino acids. The germline V and J ends were trimmed by 4 bases and 5 bases, with 6 bases remaining between them. CDR3 DNA sequence: TGTGCCAGCAGTTCAGGCGATCAGCCCCAGCATTTT. Translation gives CASSSGDQPQHF.

This chain uses TRBV10-3 with TRBJ2-3, with D perhaps matching TRBD1 or TRBD2 (5 bases each). The CDR3 is 13 amino acids. V shed 6 bases and J shed 3 bases, with 10 bases lying between them. Germline V lookup: CDR1 ENHRY, CDR2 SYGVKD. This chain's CDR3 is CAIRPGQTDTQYF. The CDR3 DNA sequence: TGTGCCATCAGGCCGGGGCAAACAGATACGCAGTATTTT.

The V and J genes are TRBV19 and TRBJ1-2; 10 positions agree with TRBD1. This CDR3 comprises 14 residues. Losses at the gene ends were 5 bases for V and 2 bases for J; bases not matched to a gene: 2. CDR1 and CDR2 (germline): LNHDA, SQIVND (reference sequence). CDR3 bases: TGTGCCAGTAGTTCGGGACAGGGGAACTATGGCTACACCTTC. Protein product: CASSSGQGNYGYTF.